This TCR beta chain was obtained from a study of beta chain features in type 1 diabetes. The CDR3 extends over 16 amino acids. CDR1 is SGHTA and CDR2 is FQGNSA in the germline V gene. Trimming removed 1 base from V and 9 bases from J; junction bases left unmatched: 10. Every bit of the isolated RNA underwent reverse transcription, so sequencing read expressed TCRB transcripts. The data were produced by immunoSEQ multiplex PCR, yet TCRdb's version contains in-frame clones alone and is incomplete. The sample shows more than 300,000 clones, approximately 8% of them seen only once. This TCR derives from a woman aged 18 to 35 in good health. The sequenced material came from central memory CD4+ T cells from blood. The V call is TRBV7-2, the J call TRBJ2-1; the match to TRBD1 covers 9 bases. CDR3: CASSLGGTGLFGEQFF. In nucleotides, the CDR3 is TGTGCCAGCAGCTTAGGTGGGACAGGGCTCTTCGGTGAGCAGTTCTTC.